This T cell receptor beta chain emerged from a study of technical replicates of blood from a handful of donors. The protocol was immunoSEQ multiplex PCR, while the TCRdb copy is restricted to in-frame clones and leaves out a portion. This table holds roughly 79,000 clones, approximately 96% found once. The J segment lost 7 bases and the V segment lost 6 bases, leaving 14 bases of the junction unmatched. The CDR3 runs to 16 residues. Germline lookup yields CDR1 MDHEN and CDR2 SYDVKM. This chain joins TRBV28 and TRBJ2-1, with 8 bases lining up with TRBD2. Input material: T cells isolated from PBMCs. The receptor's source is a human donor in good health. The CDR3 here is CASRVGREGLENEQFF. CDR3 DNA: TGTGCCAGCAGAGTAGGTCGGGAGGGCCTAGAAAATGAGCAGTTCTTC.